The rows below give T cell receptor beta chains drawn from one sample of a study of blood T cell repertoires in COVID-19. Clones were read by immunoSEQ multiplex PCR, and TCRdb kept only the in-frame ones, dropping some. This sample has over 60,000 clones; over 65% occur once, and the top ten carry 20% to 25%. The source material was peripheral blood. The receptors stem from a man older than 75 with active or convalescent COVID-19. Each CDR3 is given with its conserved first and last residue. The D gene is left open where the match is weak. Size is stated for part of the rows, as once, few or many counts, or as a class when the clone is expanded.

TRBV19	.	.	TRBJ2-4	TGTGCCAGTAGTTCGGTCGACAAAAACATTCAGTACTTC	CASSSVDKNIQYF
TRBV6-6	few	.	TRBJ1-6	TGTGCCAGCAGTCGAGGACAGTATAATTCACCCCTCCACTTT	CASSRGQYNSPLHF
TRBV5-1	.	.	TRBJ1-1	TGCGCCAGCAAGAATACCTTAATACGGGACACTGAAGCTTTCTTT	CASKNTLIRDTEAFF
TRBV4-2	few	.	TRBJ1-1	TGTGCCAGCAGCGTGGACAATACGGTACCTGAAGCTTTCTTT	CASSVDNTVPEAFF
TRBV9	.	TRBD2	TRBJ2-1	TGTGCCAGCAGCCCTAGCGGGAAGATATACAATGAGCAGTTCTTC	CASSPSGKIYNEQFF
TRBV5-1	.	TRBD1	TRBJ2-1	TGCGCCAGCAGCCGGGGACAGCCGCTCAATGAGCAGTTCTTC	CASSRGQPLNEQFF
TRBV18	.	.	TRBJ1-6	TGTGCCAGCTCACCGAACAGTAGAAATTCACCCCTCCACTTT	CASSPNSRNSPLHF
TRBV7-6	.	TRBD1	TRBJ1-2	TGTGCCAGCAGCCCTAAGACAGGGGCCTATGGCTACACCTTC	CASSPKTGAYGYTF
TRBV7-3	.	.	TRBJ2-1	TGTGCCAGCAGCTTTGGCGGGGAGCCAAGCTCCTACAATGAGCAGTTCTTC	CASSFGGEPSSYNEQFF
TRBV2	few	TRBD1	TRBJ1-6	TGTGCCAGCAGATCGACAGGGGGTTCACCCCTCCACTTT	CASRSTGGSPLHF
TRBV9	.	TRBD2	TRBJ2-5	TGTGCCAGCAGCGTAGTTGGGACTATAGAAGAGACCCAGTACTTC	CASSVVGTIEETQYF
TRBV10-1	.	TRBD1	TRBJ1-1	TGCGCCAGCAGTGCCCCCGGGACAGTAGAAGCTTTCTTT	CASSAPGTVEAFF
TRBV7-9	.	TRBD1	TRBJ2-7	TGTGCCAGCAGCGTGGGACAGGAGACTTCCTACGAGCAGTACTTC	CASSVGQETSYEQYF
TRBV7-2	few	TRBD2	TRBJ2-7	TGTGCCAGCAGCTCGAGTAGCGGGAGGTCCTACGAGCAGTACTTC	CASSSSSGRSYEQYF
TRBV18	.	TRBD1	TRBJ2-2	TGTGCCAGCTCACGGGGACAGCGAGGCACCGGGGAGCTGTTTTTT	CASSRGQRGTGELFF
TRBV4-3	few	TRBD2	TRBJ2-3	TGCGCCAGCAGCCTTGATCTAGCGGGGAGCACAGATACGCAGTATTTT	CASSLDLAGSTDTQYF
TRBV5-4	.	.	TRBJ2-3	TGTGCCAGCAGCTTGAGAAGCGGGCTACGCACAGATACGCAGTATTTT	CASSLRSGLRTDTQYF
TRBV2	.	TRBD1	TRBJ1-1	TGTGCCAGCAGTGCCTTTACAGGGGGTACTGAAGCTTTCTTT	CASSAFTGGTEAFF
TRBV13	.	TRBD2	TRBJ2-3	TGTGCCAGCAGTTCGGGACAGGGAGCTAGCGGGGGGGCCGCGCAGTATTTT	CASSSGQGASGGAAQYF
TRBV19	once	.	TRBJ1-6	TGTGCCAGTACTGGGGGAGGCACCTATAATTCACCCCTCCACTTT	CASTGGGTYNSPLHF
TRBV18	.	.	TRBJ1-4	TGTGCCAGCTCACGGTGGGGCACAGAAGATGAAAAACTGTTTTTT	CASSRWGTEDEKLFF
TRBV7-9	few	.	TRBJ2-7	TGTGCCAGCAGCTTTTTTGGCCCTAGCCGGGTCCGTTCCTACGAGCAGTACTTC	CASSFFGPSRVRSYEQYF
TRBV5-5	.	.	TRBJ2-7	TGTGCCAGCAGCGAAACAGGGGGGGTCTCCTACGAGCAGTACTTC	CASSETGGVSYEQYF
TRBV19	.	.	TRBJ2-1	TGTGCCAGCACTCCGGGGGTACTCCCCCTCAATGAGCAGTTCTTC	CASTPGVLPLNEQFF
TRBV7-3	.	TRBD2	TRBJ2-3	TGTGCCAGCAGCTCCGGGGGCGGGAGGGCCGTGGGTACGCAGTATTTT	CASSSGGGRAVGTQYF
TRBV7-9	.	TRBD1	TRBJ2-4	TGTGCCAGCAGCCTAGGACAGGGTCGTACCAAAAACATTCAGTACTTC	CASSLGQGRTKNIQYF
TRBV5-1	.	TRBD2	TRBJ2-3	TGCGCCAGCAGCTTTAGCGGGGAGGCAGATACGCAGTATTTT	CASSFSGEADTQYF
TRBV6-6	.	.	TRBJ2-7	TGTGCCACTCGGGACTGGGACTACGAGCAGTACTTC	CATRDWDYEQYF